The clone carrying this T cell receptor beta chain was detected many times. A sample-barcoded 5' primer and a J-beta primer mix were used in a second PCR of roughly 7 to 11 cycles. TCRdb reprocessed the 5' RACE reads via MiXCR and lists one record per CDR3 protein. Of 1.5 million to 2 million distinct CDR3 sequences in the sample, 28% are singletons; the top ten hold over 7%. The record originates from a study of blood T cells in healthy people across ages. For the study at large: Template switching caught about one barcoded beta molecule for each two T cells.

Germline V gene lookup returns CDR1 MNHNY and CDR2 SVGAGI (reference sequence). This CDR3 comprises 15 residues. The V and J ends lost 5 bases and 3 bases, in that order; junction bases with no gene match: 7. The sequenced material came from blood. This TCR was recovered from a woman under 40 in good health. The chain employs TRBV6-6 and TRBJ2-7; 10 nucleotides align to TRBD2. The CDR3 reads CASSAQERGGYEQYF. In DNA form, the CDR3 reads TGTGCCAGCAGTGCCCAGGAGCGGGGGGGCTACGAGCAGTACTTC.